The entry below describes one TCR beta chain. With a much larger clone just one base away, this may be a read error. The data were taken from a study of molecular identifiers for immune sequencing clone quantification. As for the study in general: In replicates, the authors split RNA from around 20,000 or 100,000 naive CD8 cells five ways and sequenced four.

Germline V gene data show CDR1 as LGHNA and CDR2 as YSLEER. The CDR3 has 16 residues. Trimming left V 0 bases short and J 3 bases short, with 14 bases between. TCRdb called the PCR reads again in MiXCR, with one record for every CDR3 protein. The table includes a few hundred thousand distinct CDR3 sequences, about 22% detected once. The receptor was isolated from a human donor in good health. Some libraries in this study had Jurkat cell RNA spiked in. The chain employs TRBV4-3 and TRBJ1-1; D unclear. The sequenced sample consisted of naive CD8+ T cells from blood, with Jurkat cell RNA spiked in. Indicated subset: FACS-sorted CD8+CD4-CCR7+CD45RA+ naive T cells. CDR3: CASSQDRQAPHTEAFF. The CDR3 coding sequence is TGCGCCAGCAGCCAAGATCGACAAGCCCCGCACACTGAAGCTTTCTTT.